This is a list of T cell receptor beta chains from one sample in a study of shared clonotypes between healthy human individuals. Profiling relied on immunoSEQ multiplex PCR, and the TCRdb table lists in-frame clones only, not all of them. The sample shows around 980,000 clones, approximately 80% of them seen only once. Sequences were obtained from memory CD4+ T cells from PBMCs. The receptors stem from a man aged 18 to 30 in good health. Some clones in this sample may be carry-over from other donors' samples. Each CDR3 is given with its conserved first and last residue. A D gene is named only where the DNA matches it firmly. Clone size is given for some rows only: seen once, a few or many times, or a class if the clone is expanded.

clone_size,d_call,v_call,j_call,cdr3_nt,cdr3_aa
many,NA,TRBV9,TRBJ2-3,TGTGCCAGCAGCGTGAAGCAGACAGATACGCAGTATTTT,CASSVKQTDTQYF
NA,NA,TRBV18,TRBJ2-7,TGTGCCAGCTCTCCCCGGCAGGGCCCCTACGAGCAGTACTTC,CASSPRQGPYEQYF
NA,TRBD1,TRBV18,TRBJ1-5,TGTGCCAGCTCACCCGGGACAGACGATCAGCCCCAGCATTTT,CASSPGTDDQPQHF
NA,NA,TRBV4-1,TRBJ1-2,TGCGCCAGCAGCCACCCCGCGGGGAGGGGCGCATATGGCTACACCTTC,CASSHPAGRGAYGYTF
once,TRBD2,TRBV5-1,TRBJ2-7,TGCGCCAGCAGCTTGGGTCTAGCGGATGCCTACGAGCAGTACTTC,CASSLGLADAYEQYF
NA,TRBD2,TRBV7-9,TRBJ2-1,TGTGCCAGCAGCTTAGCGGGGGCTAGCGGGACTCAATTCTTC,CASSLAGASGTQFF
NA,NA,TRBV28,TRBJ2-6,TGTGCCAGCAGAAGGGGGGAGACAGGGCCTGGGGCCAACGTCCTGACTTTC,CASRRGETGPGANVLTF
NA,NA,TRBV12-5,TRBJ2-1,TGTGCTAGTGGAGAGGGTACCTCCTACAATGAGCAGTTCTTC,CASGEGTSYNEQFF
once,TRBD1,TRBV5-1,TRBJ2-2,TGCGCCAGCAGCCCTGGGGGACAGGGGTCCGGGGAGCTGTTTTTT,CASSPGGQGSGELFF
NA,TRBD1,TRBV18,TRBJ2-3,TGTGCCAGCTCCCAAGACAGGGGTGGTTCAGATACGCAGTATTTT,CASSQDRGGSDTQYF
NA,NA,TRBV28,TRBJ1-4,TGTGCCAGCGGGAACCGGGCTGAAAAACTGTTTTTT,CASGNRAEKLFF
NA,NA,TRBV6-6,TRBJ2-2,TGTGCCAGCAAAGGACCCTCCGGGGAGCTGTTTTTT,CASKGPSGELFF
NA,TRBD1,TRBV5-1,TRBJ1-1,TGCGCCAGCAGCTCACAGGGGGCGCTTAACACTGAAGCTTCCTTT,CASSSQGALNTEASF
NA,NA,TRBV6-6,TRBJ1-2,TGTGCCAGCAGAAAAGGACAGACGAACTATGGCTACACCTTC,CASRKGQTNYGYTF
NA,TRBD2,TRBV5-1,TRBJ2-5,TGCGCCAGCAGTCCTGGACTAGCGGAAGAGACCCAGTACTTC,CASSPGLAEETQYF
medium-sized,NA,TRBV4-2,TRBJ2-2,TGTGCCAGCAGCCAAACAAAACCGGGCCGGACAACCGGGGAGCTGTTTTTT,CASSQTKPGRTTGELFF
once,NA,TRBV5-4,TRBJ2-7,TGTGCCAGCAGCTTGGACCCAGGTGGGGGTACCTACGAGCAGTACTTC,CASSLDPGGGTYEQYF
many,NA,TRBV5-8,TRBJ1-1,TGTGCCAGCAGCTTAGGTACGAACACTGAAGCTTTCTTT,CASSLGTNTEAFF
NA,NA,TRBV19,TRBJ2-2,TGTGCCAGTAGTATAAGGTCGTCTGAGCTGTTTTTT,CASSIRSSELFF
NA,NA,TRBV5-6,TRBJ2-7,TGTGCCAGCAGCTTCCGGGACGCATCCTACGAGCAGTACTTC,CASSFRDASYEQYF
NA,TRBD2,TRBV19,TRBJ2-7,TGTGCCAGTAGTATTGGGTCGGGAGGCCCCTACGAGCAGTACTTC,CASSIGSGGPYEQYF
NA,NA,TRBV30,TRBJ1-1,TGTGCCTGGAGTGGTTCCCAGCCTGAAGCTTTCTTT,CAWSGSQPEAFF
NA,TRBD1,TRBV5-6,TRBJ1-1,TGTGCCAGCAGCGAGATGCGACAGGGGGGCACTGAAGCTTTCTTT,CASSEMRQGGTEAFF
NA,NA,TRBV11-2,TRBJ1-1,TGTGCCAGCAGCTTTGGGGGGTCACGGAACACTGAAGCTTTCTTT,CASSFGGSRNTEAFF
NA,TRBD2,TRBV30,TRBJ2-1,TGTGCCTGGAGTAAAAGGGAGGGTACCTACAATGAGCAGTTCTTC,CAWSKREGTYNEQFF
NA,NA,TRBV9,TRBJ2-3,TGTGCCAGCAGCGTAGAGACTAGCACAGATACGCAGTATTTT,CASSVETSTDTQYF
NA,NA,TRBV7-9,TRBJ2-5,TGTGCCAGCAGCTTCCGCCAAGACCGGAACCAAGAGACCCAGTACTTC,CASSFRQDRNQETQYF
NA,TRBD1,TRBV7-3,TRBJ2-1,TGTGCCAGCAGCACTAACAGGGGGGACAATGAGCAGTTCTTC,CASSTNRGDNEQFF
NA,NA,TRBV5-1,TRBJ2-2,TGCGCCAGCAGCCTGTTCAGTTCAAACACCGGGGAGCTGTTTTTT,CASSLFSSNTGELFF
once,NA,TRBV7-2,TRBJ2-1,TGTGCCAGCAGCCGCGGGACTTTTCCCTACAATGAGCAGTTCTTC,CASSRGTFPYNEQFF
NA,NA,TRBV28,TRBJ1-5,TGTGCCAGCAGTTTACAGGGGAGCGCTCAGCCCCAGCATTTT,CASSLQGSAQPQHF
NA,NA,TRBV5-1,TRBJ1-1,TGCGCCAGCAGCTTCGGTACTAACACTGAAGCTTTCTTT,CASSFGTNTEAFF
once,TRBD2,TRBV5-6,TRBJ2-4,TGTGCCAGCAGCCCTGCTAGCGGGAGGGCGGACAGCATTCAGTACTTC,CASSPASGRADSIQYF
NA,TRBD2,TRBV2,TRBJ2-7,TGTGCCAGCAGCCAACTAGCGGATTCGTACTTC,CASSQLADSYF
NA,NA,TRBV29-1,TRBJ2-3,TGCAGCGTTGAAGAGAAAGATGCAGATACGCAGTATTTT,CSVEEKDADTQYF
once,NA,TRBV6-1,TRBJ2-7,TGTGCCAGCAGGACCAGGGGAGCAGACGAGCAGTACTTC,CASRTRGADEQYF
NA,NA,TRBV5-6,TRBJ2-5,TGTGCCAGCAGCGCCACTAGGGTCGGGACCCAGTACTTC,CASSATRVGTQYF
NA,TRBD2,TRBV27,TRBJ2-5,TGTGCCAGCAGTAGTTTTCGGGGGGGATCCAGGGAAGAGACCCAGTACTTC,CASSSFRGGSREETQYF
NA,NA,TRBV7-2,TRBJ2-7,TGTGCCAGCAGCCCAGTCGGGCAGGGTTACGAGCAGTACTTC,CASSPVGQGYEQYF
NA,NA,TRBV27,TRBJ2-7,TGTGCCAGCAGTTACCGACTGGGAGGTTCCTACGAGCAGTACTTC,CASSYRLGGSYEQYF
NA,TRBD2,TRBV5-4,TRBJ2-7,TGTGCCAGCAGCTTGGTGGCTAGCGGTTCCTACGAGCAGTACTTC,CASSLVASGSYEQYF
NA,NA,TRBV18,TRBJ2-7,TGTGCCAGCTCACCACCTAACGAAGCGGTTCTCTCCTACGAGCAGTACTTC,CASSPPNEAVLSYEQYF
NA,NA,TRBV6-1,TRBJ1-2,TGTGCCAGCAGTGAAAGCGGGATCGCACCCGCCCGCTATGGCTACACCTTC,CASSESGIAPARYGYTF
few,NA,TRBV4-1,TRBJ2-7,TGCGCCAGCAGCTCCCTAGACTCCTACGAGCAGTACTTC,CASSSLDSYEQYF
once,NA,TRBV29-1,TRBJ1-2,TGCAGCGCCGCAGGGTCCGGCTATGGCTACACCTTC,CSAAGSGYGYTF
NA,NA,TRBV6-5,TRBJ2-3,TGTGCCAGCAGTGGATTTTTTGGGGCAGATACGCAGTATTTT,CASSGFFGADTQYF
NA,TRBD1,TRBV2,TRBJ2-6,TGTGCCAGCACGGCGGGACAGGGGTCTTCTGGGGCCAACGTCCTGACTTTC,CASTAGQGSSGANVLTF
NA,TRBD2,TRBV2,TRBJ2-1,TGTGCCAGCAGCGCGGTAGCGGGAGGTGAGCAGTTCTTC,CASSAVAGGEQFF
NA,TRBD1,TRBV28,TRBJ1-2,TGTGCCAGCAGCACTTCCCGGGACAGGGGTAGGGGGCAATATGGCTACACCTTC,CASSTSRDRGRGQYGYTF
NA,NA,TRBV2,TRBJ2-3,TGTGCCAGCAGTGCAGCGCACGCCACAGATACGCAGTATTTT,CASSAAHATDTQYF
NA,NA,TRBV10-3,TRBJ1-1,TGTGCCATCAGGGACCAAGGACAGTTGAACACTGAAGCTTTCTTT,CAIRDQGQLNTEAFF
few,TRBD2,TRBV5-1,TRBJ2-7,TGCGCCAGCAGCTTGTCGATGACTAGCGGGAGCTCCTACGAGCAGTACTTC,CASSLSMTSGSSYEQYF